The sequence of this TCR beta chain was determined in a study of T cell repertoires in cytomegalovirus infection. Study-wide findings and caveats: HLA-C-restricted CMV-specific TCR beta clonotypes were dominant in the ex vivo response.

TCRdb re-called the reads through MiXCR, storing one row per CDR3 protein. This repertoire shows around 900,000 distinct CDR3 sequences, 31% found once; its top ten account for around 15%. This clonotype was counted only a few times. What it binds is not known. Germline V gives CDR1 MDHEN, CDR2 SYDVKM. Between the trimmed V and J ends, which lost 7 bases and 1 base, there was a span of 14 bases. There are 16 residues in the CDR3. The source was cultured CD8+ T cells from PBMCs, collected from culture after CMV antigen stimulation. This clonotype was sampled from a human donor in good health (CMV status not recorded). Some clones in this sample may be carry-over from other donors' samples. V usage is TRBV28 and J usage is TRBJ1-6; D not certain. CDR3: CASTLRRGSYNSPLHF. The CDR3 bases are TGTGCCAGCACCCTCCGGAGAGGTTCCTATAATTCACCCCTCCACTTT.